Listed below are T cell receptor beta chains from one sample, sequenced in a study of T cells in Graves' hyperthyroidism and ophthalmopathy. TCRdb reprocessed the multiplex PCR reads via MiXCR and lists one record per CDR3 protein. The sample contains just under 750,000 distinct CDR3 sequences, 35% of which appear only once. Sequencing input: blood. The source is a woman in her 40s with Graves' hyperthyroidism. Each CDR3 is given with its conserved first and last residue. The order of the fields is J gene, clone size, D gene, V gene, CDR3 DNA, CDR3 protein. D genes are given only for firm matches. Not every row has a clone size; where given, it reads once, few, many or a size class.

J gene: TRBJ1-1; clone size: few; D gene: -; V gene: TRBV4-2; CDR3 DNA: TGTGCCAGCAGCCAAGGGCAACTGAACACTGAAGCTTTCTTT; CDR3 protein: CASSQGQLNTEAFF
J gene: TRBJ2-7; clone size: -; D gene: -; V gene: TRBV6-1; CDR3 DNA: TGTGCCAGCAGGAGAGGAACTACGAATGCCTACGAGCAGTACTTC; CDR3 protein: CASRRGTTNAYEQYF
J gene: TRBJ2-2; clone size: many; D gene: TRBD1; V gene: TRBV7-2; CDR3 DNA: TGTGCCAGCAGCTTCGGCAGGGGGCAGGCCGGGGAGCTGTTTTTT; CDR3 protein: CASSFGRGQAGELFF
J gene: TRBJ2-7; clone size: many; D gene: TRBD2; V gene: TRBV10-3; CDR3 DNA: TGTGCCATCAGTGGATCCGAGCGGGGCGAGCAGTACTTC; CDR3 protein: CAISGSERGEQYF
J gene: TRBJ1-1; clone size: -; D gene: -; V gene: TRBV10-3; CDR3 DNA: TGTGCCAGCACCTCGGGGAGACGAGCTCTAAACACTGAAGCTTTCTTT; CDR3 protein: CASTSGRRALNTEAFF
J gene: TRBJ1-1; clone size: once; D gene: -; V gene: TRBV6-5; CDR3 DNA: TGTGCCAGCAGTCATCGTTCCCCTCTTGAAGCTTTCTTT; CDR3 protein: CASSHRSPLEAFF
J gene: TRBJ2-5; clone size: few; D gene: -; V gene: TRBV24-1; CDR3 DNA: TGTGCCACCAGTGATCCAGGGGAGGCGACCCAGTACTTC; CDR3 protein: CATSDPGEATQYF
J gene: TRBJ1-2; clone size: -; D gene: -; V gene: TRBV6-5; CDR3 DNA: TGTGCCAGCAGTTACTCCCCCTACATGTGGGCTAACTATGGCTACACCTTC; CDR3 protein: CASSYSPYMWANYGYTF
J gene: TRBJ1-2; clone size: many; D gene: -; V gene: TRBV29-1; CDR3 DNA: TGCAGCGTCGCCTACTTTCTGAGAGGGGGCTATGGCTACACCTTC; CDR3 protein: CSVAYFLRGGYGYTF
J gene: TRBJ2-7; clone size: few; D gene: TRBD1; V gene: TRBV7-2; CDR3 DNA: TGTGCCAGCAGCTCCCCCCAGGGGGCCAACGAGCAGTACTTC; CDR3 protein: CASSSPQGANEQYF
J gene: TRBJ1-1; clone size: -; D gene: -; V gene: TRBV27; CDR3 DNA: TGTGCCAGCAGGACGGGTTGGAACACTGAAGCTTTCTTT; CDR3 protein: CASRTGWNTEAFF
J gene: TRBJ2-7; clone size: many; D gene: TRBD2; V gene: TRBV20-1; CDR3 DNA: TGCAGTGCTACGAGAGGACTAGCGGGGGGGAAGCAGTACTTC; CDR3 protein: CSATRGLAGGKQYF
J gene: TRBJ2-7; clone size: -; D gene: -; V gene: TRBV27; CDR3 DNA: TGTGCCAGCAGTTTAAATGGGCCCTACGAGCAGTACTTC; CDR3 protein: CASSLNGPYEQYF